Listed below are T cell receptor beta chains from one sample, sequenced in a study of blood T cell repertoires in COVID-19. The table came from immunoSEQ multiplex PCR; TCRdb's copy has only in-frame clones and leaves some out. The sample has 150,000 to 200,000 clones; 65% to 90% are singletons. What was sequenced was peripheral blood. These receptors originate from a human donor in a cohort sampled during active COVID-19. Both conserved end residues are part of each CDR3. A D gene is named only where the DNA matches it firmly. Size values are once, few and many counts, or a class for expanded clones, and some rows have none.

J,D,V,size,DNA,CDR3
TRBJ1-1,.,TRBV19,few,TGTGCCAGTAGTATAGATCTGGGGCAGGAAGCTTTCTTT,CASSIDLGQEAFF
TRBJ2-1,TRBD1,TRBV18,once,TGTGCCAGCTCACCACTAAAGGGGGCAAACAATGAGCAGTTCTTC,CASSPLKGANNEQFF
TRBJ1-1,TRBD1,TRBV5-4,.,TGTGCCAGCAGCTTAAAGACAGGGGCGAACACTGAAGCTTTCTTT,CASSLKTGANTEAFF
TRBJ2-1,.,TRBV5-1,.,TGCGCCAGCAGCTTGGGCAGGGTCAATGAGCAGTTCTTC,CASSLGRVNEQFF
TRBJ2-7,.,TRBV9,.,TGTGCCAGCAGCGTAGATAGCTACCAAGCCCAAGAGCAGTACTTC,CASSVDSYQAQEQYF
TRBJ2-2,TRBD2,TRBV28,.,TGTGCCAGCAGTTTTGCGGGACTACACACCGGGGAGCTGTTTTTT,CASSFAGLHTGELFF
TRBJ1-2,.,TRBV6-6,.,TGTGCCAGCAACGGTCGCAGGGATTTTAACTATGGCTACACCTTC,CASNGRRDFNYGYTF
TRBJ2-7,.,TRBV12-3/TRBV12-4,.,TGTGCCAGCAGCTCCGGTCACGAGCAGTACTTC,CASSSGHEQYF
TRBJ2-1,TRBD2,TRBV27,.,TGTGCCAGCAGGCCGGGACTAGCCACCTACAATGAGCAGTTCTTC,CASRPGLATYNEQFF
TRBJ2-1,.,TRBV3-1/TRBV3-2,.,TGTGCCAGCAGCCAAGAAGCGGGTTCTGGTCCTGAGCAGTTCTTC,CASSQEAGSGPEQFF
TRBJ2-3,.,TRBV25-1,.,TGTGCCAGCAGTGACCTGTCCGCGGATACGCAGTATTTT,CASSDLSADTQYF
TRBJ2-7,TRBD2,TRBV27,.,TGTGCCAGCAGATCTGGCGGGAGACCCTACGAGCAGTACTTC,CASRSGGRPYEQYF
TRBJ1-1,TRBD1,TRBV5-8,.,TGTGCCAGCAGACGGACAGGGATGACTGAAGCTTTCTTT,CASRRTGMTEAFF
TRBJ2-7,TRBD2,TRBV28,.,TGTGCCAGCAGTTTGGAACTAGCGGGAACCTACGAGCAGTACTTC,CASSLELAGTYEQYF
TRBJ2-3,.,TRBV19,few,TGTGCCACCAGACAGGGCACAGATACGCAGTATTTT,CATRQGTDTQYF
TRBJ2-2,TRBD1,TRBV6-4,.,TGTGCCAGCAGTGGACAGGGGAACACCGGGGAGCTGTTTTTT,CASSGQGNTGELFF
TRBJ2-5,.,TRBV28,.,TGTGCCAGCAGTCACAATGGGACACCCCAAGAGACCCAGTACTTC,CASSHNGTPQETQYF
TRBJ1-6,TRBD1,TRBV4-1,.,TGCGCCAGCAGCCAAGATGGACAGGGTTTCAATTCACCCCTCCACTTT,CASSQDGQGFNSPLHF
TRBJ1-1,.,TRBV2,.,TGTGCCAGCCAGGGACACCCGAACACTGAAGCTTTCTTT,CASQGHPNTEAFF
TRBJ2-5,TRBD2,TRBV19,few,TGTGCCAGTAGTGCCCGGACTAGCGGGAGCGGGACCCAGTACTTC,CASSARTSGSGTQYF
TRBJ1-4,.,TRBV18,.,TGTGCCAGCTCACCTGGACAAGGTGAAAAACTGTTTTTT,CASSPGQGEKLFF
TRBJ2-1,.,TRBV7-8,once,TGTGCCAGCAGCTTAAACTCCCGAGGTGGTGAGCAGTTCTTC,CASSLNSRGGEQFF
TRBJ1-1,.,TRBV13,few,TGTGCCAGCAGCCTAAGCTATAACACTGAAGCTTTCTTT,CASSLSYNTEAFF
TRBJ2-7,TRBD2,TRBV6-2/TRBV6-3,.,TGTGCCAGCAGTTACTCGGCTAGCGGGGGGCCCTACGAGCAGTACTTC,CASSYSASGGPYEQYF
TRBJ2-5,TRBD2,TRBV5-4,.,TGTGCCAGCAGCTCGGGGGGGCCCCAAGAGACCCAGTACTTC,CASSSGGPQETQYF
TRBJ2-5,.,TRBV7-9,.,TGTGCCAGCAGCACCCGAAAAGGGGGGGACAGGCGACAGCAAGAGACCCAGTACTTC,CASSTRKGGDRRQQETQYF
TRBJ2-7,TRBD1,TRBV5-1,.,TGCGCCAGCAGCTTGGCCAGGGGGACCTACGAGCAGTACTTC,CASSLARGTYEQYF
TRBJ2-1,TRBD1,TRBV19,.,TGTGCCAGTAGTATAGCCCCCCGGACAGGGAGCTACAATGAGCAGTTCTTC,CASSIAPRTGSYNEQFF
TRBJ2-1,TRBD2,TRBV19,.,TGTGCCAGTAGTATGGCCAGCGGGGGGCACAATGAGCAGTTCTTC,CASSMASGGHNEQFF
TRBJ1-5,.,TRBV7-2,.,TGTGCCAGCAGCTTACTATCGGGGGGAGGCCATAGCAATCAGCCCCAGCATTTT,CASSLLSGGGHSNQPQHF
TRBJ2-5,TRBD1,TRBV6-2/TRBV6-3,.,TGTGCCAGCAGTTACTCTGCGACAGGGGGGGAGACCCAGTACTTC,CASSYSATGGETQYF
TRBJ2-1,.,TRBV12-3/TRBV12-4,.,TGTGCCAGCAGTTTATCCGGGAATGAGCAGTTCTTC,CASSLSGNEQFF
TRBJ1-1,.,TRBV5-1,.,TGCGCCAGCAGTCGCACAGGCTGGGGCACTGAAGCTTTCTTT,CASSRTGWGTEAFF
TRBJ1-3,.,TRBV28,.,TGTGCCAGCACCCCAGTCAACTCTGGAAACACCATATATTTT,CASTPVNSGNTIYF
TRBJ2-5,.,TRBV9,.,TGTGCCAGCAACACAGGGTCACAAGAGACCCAGTACTTC,CASNTGSQETQYF
TRBJ2-6,TRBD2,TRBV4-2,.,TGTGCCAGCAGCCCTAGCGGGAGCTCTGGGGCCAACGTCCTGACTTTC,CASSPSGSSGANVLTF
TRBJ2-3,TRBD2,TRBV5-1,.,TGCGCCAGCAGCTGGACTAGCCTTGATACGCAGTATTTT,CASSWTSLDTQYF
TRBJ2-7,TRBD2,TRBV9,once,TGTGCCAGCAGCGTTTCGGCTAGCGGGAGACTCCTGGGTGGACACTACGAGCAGTACTTC,CASSVSASGRLLGGHYEQYF
TRBJ2-3,.,TRBV19,.,TGTGCCAGTAGTATACGAGGGGGAGATACGCAGTATTTT,CASSIRGGDTQYF
TRBJ2-1,TRBD1,TRBV19,.,TGTGCCAGTAGTTCAACGGACAGGGGGAGGACTAATGAGCAGTTCTTC,CASSSTDRGRTNEQFF
TRBJ2-3,.,TRBV5-8,.,TGTGCCAGCAGCTCCAGGACTACCGATACGCAGTATTTT,CASSSRTTDTQYF
TRBJ2-3,TRBD2,TRBV7-2,.,TGTGCCAGCAGCTCGGGGGGGGGACCAGATACGCAGTATTTT,CASSSGGGPDTQYF
TRBJ1-5,.,TRBV6-5,.,TGTGCCAGCAGCTACGGGCCTCCGGGAGGTGGACAGCCCCAGCATTTT,CASSYGPPGGGQPQHF
TRBJ2-7,.,TRBV28,.,TGTGCCAGCAAAAAGGCAGGCTCCTACGAGCAGTACTTC,CASKKAGSYEQYF
TRBJ2-7,TRBD1,TRBV7-2,.,TGTGCCAGCAGCTTTACAGGGGCGTACGAGCAGTACTTC,CASSFTGAYEQYF